This T cell receptor (beta chain) was identified during a study of resident and recirculating memory T cells in vitiligo (dated by TCRdb to 2016 to 2019). In terms of the full investigation: For TCR beta sequencing, epidermis was obtained by shave biopsy from two lesional and two nonlesional sites, and PBMCs were also collected, from each of 3 stable vitiligo patients. Without any cell sorting, samples were homogenized immediately before genomic DNA was extracted using the Qiagen DNeasy Blood & Tissue Kit. The goal of the human TCR beta sequencing was to check whether lesional vitiligo skin contained specific clones that differed from the clones found in nonlesional skin and blood. Points the paper makes about the study in general: Mechanistic studies in the future are needed to assess how much the detected T cell clones and the human Trm pools versus Tcm pools each contribute. Overlap and correlation analysis showed no significant repertoire overlap between biopsies except for each lesion with itself, even within a single patient. No unique dominant TCR clone was detected, and variation in clonality was observed among vitiligo lesions. Because TCR sequences were not shared across biopsy sites or across patients, the findings suggest that different lesions are infiltrated by different T cell clones, a pattern described as private specificity.

Regarding this clone: It lacks a known antigen. Nothing much larger sits one base from this clone, and base qualities are not available.

Vitiligo was considered stable when no change in lesions had been observed over the previous 6 months. For classification as stable, the absence of confetti depigmentation, a clinical sign of active vitiligo, was additionally required. Patients who had been treated within the previous three months were excluded. PBMCs were isolated from heparinized blood by Ficoll density gradient centrifugation and were subsequently flash-frozen. TCR beta chains were amplified from genomic DNA using the immunoSEQ hsTCRB kit. The immunoSEQ service sequenced the TCR beta libraries on an Illumina MiSeq instrument. The authors' analysis ran thus. Repertoire data were analyzed with the immunoSEQ Analyzer. TCRdb re-hosts the immuneACCESS table, in-frame sequences only. Its copies lack some clones; in the studies checked, an unresolved V gene accounts for under half of them, and the cause for the rest is not known. V, J and clone size are those of that table, while D and trimming were read from the DNA. This sample comprises fewer than 85,000 clones, 92% of them detected only once. The ten largest make up 5% of the sample.

V gives up 4 bases and J gives up 0 bases, and the segment between their germline ends measures 16 bases. Inclusive of the bounding cysteine and phenylalanine, the CDR3 is 16 residues long. Kept here is only the CDR3 DNA, which spans 48 bases and is read in frame from base 1. CDR1 and CDR2 are drawn from the germline V gene (reference sequence): SGHAT, FQDESV. The rearranged chain carries TRBV11-1 and TRBJ2-7; the D gene is possibly TRBD1, with 6 bases matching. This receptor was obtained from a male donor with vitiligo. Input material: blood. At the DNA level, the sequence is TGTGCCAGCAGCTCCCCGGACAGCCAACACTCCTACGAGCAGTACTTC. The encoded protein is CASSSPDSQHSYEQYF.